This T cell receptor beta chain was captured in a study of blood T cell repertoires in COVID-19. Study as a whole: PBMCs, B-cell-depleted T cells, or T cells were the source of the cDNA or gDNA that made up the material.

Germline CDR1 and CDR2: SGHNT and YYREEE (reference sequence). Trimming cost V 2 bases and J 2 bases; bases outside gene matches: 5. The CDR3 has 15 residues. In the authors' workflow: Reference gene primer amplification in the assay estimated nucleated cell counts. Repertoires were generated with immunoSEQ multiplex PCR, while TCRdb's copy carries only in-frame clones and drops some. That table is the source of V, J and clone size, and D and trimming were worked out from the DNA. The table has around 460,000 clones, over 85% seen once. The specimen sequenced was peripheral blood. This TCR came from a man younger than 30 with COVID-19, enrolled during active disease. The chain carries TRBV5-4 and TRBJ1-2; 8 nucleotides match TRBD1. CDR3 in amino acids: CASSFMTGVNYGYTF. The CDR3 DNA follows: TGTGCCAGCAGCTTCATGACAGGGGTCAACTATGGCTACACCTTC.